The sequence of this T cell receptor (beta chain) was determined in a study of T cell responses to AZD1222 COVID-19 vaccine. Pooling of second doses given at about 4 or about 12 weeks was done. The V end was cut by 1 base, the J end by 6 bases, with 9 bases between. This CDR3 is built from 13 residues. Germline lookup yields CDR1 SGHTA and CDR2 FQGNSA. As regards this clone: Its target is not known.

Study results and caveats: Repertoires in all cases were sampled only once the peak T cell response had passed. Researchers report vaccine-associated CD4 TCRs spanning spike, with dominance at 160-218 and 743-854. Females outnumbered males among donors, who were mostly white British; clonal diversity was possibly underestimated.

Only in-frame clones appear in the TCRdb table, and some are missing; sequencing was by immunoSEQ multiplex PCR. The table records over 130,000 clones, 85% to 95% of them present only once. The sequence was obtained from an adult who received the AZD1222 COVID-19 vaccine. The source material was peripheral blood, sampled 28 days after the second AZD1222 dose. The chain couples TRBV7-2 to TRBJ1-2; D is unresolved. The CDR3 here is CASSLDLVNGYTF. CDR3 DNA sequence: TGTGCCAGCAGCTTAGATCTGGTAAATGGCTACACCTTC.